This T cell receptor (beta chain) was captured by sequencing in a study of radiation and T cells in renal cell carcinoma. Study-wide results and caveats: No pretreatment tumor biopsies were available for baseline clonotypes. From baseline, blood top tumor clonotypes peaked at 2 weeks post-radiation.

Regarding time point: blood 2 weeks post-SBRT. Documented treatment: 15 Gy SBRT to primary tumor, nephrectomy 4 weeks later. Clear cell pathology was present in this patient's renal cell carcinoma. Using immunoSEQ multiplex PCR, the repertoire was profiled, and TCRdb retains in-frame clones only, with some absent. The table has about 130,000 clones, roughly four fifths seen once. This clone appeared once. Its target is unknown. Germline CDR1 reads MRHNA; CDR2 reads SNTAGT. V lost 7 bases and J 0 bases, leaving 13 bases between the germline ends. The CDR3 has 14 amino acids. The clonotype originates from a man between 45 and 60 years old with renal cell carcinoma. The sequencing used blood, collected from a patient whose treatment included radiotherapy and nephrectomy. The chain couples TRBV6-4 to TRBJ2-7; possible D gene TRBD2, 6 bases. CDR3 bases: TGTGCCAGCACGACGGGAGCTAACTCCTACGAGCAGTACTTC. Its protein product is CASTTGANSYEQYF.